This T cell receptor (beta chain) came from a study of blood T cells in healthy people across ages. Germline lookup yields CDR1 DFQATT and CDR2 SNEGSKA (reference sequence). V dropped 6 bases and J dropped 2 bases, with 14 bases sitting between them. This CDR3 region has 13 residues. The authors ran a second PCR of about 6 to 11 cycles using a sample-barcoded 5' primer and a J-beta primer mix. TCRdb itself ran the 5' RACE reads through MiXCR, one entry per CDR3 protein. The profile shows roughly 1,700,000 distinct CDR3 sequences, 28% of them singletons. In terms of origin and age, donors were healthy Caucasian individuals from Russia aged roughly 6 to 100. No fewer than 5 micrograms of total RNA were isolated from every sample.

The J gene is TRBJ2-7, the V gene TRBV20-1; possibly TRBD2 for D (5 bases). This TCR came from a woman in her twenties or thirties in good health. Sequencing was carried out using blood. The CDR3 DNA sequence: TGCAGTGCGCGGAGGACCGGGCCCTACGAGCAGTACTTC. This translates into CSARRTGPYEQYF.